The present TCR beta chain was sequenced within a study of regulatory T cells in long-lasting Graves disease. Study details: The study enrolled newly diagnosed Graves' patients on antithyroid drugs under 3 months.

Notes on the study in general: TRBV28, TRBJ1-2 and TRBJ2-5 emerged as the favored segments in persistent disease.

As for time point: newly diagnosed GD, antithyroid drugs for less than 3 months. Researchers made the TCR library from RNA that was extracted from PBMCs. Guidelines of the American Thyroid Association were used to diagnose Graves' disease. Building the TCR beta libraries relied on iRepertoire HTBI primers, and CDR3 regions underwent Arm-PCR. TCRdb reanalysed the multiplex PCR reads using MiXCR and keeps one entry per CDR3 protein. Seen here are around 400,000 distinct CDR3 sequences, roughly a sixth observed once, and the top ten hold about 24%. Germline loops: CDR1 SEHNR, CDR2 FQNEAQ (reference sequence). The junction had 6 bases not matched to a gene; V was cut back by 2 bases and J by 5 bases. The CDR3 is 14 amino acids. Many counts were recorded for this clonotype. Its antigen remains unidentified.

This clonotype was sampled from a female donor with Graves disease. Sequences were derived from peripheral blood mononuclear cells (PBMCs), sampled at new diagnosis, from a patient treated with antithyroid drugs. The chain combines TRBV7-9 with TRBJ2-7; TRBD1 matches 7 bases. The CDR3 loop is CASSLLQGTHEQYF. The CDR3 DNA sequence: TGTGCCAGCAGCTTACTACAGGGGACCCACGAGCAGTACTTC.